These 28 T cell receptor beta chains were all obtained from the same sample, sequenced in a study of shared clonotypes between healthy human individuals. CD8 cells classed as naive were CD45RO-negative and positively selected for CCR7, excluding terminally differentiated effector memory CD45RA+ cells. Sequencing used immunoSEQ multiplex PCR; TCRdb keeps in-frame clones, though not all of them. The sample records over 800,000 clones, 85% to 95% being singletons. The sample comprised naive CD8+ T cells sorted from blood. The origin of the receptors is a man aged 25 to 40 in good health.

This clone was recorded once. The chain links TRBV6-6 to TRBJ1-4, with D hard to call. The CDR3 spans 13 residues. Per the germline V gene, CDR1 is MNHNY and CDR2 is SVGAGI (reference sequence). Deletions cut 0 bases from V and 4 bases from J, with 3 bases between. In DNA, the CDR3 is TGTGCCAGCAGTTACTCGGATAATGAAAAACTGTTTTTT. Protein sequence: CASSYSDNEKLFF.

The chain employs TRBV7-9 and TRBJ2-3; TRBD1 matches at 8 bases. Trimming at V came to 8 bases and at J to 8 bases, leaving 18 bases not matched to a gene. The CDR3 covers 16 residues. From germline, CDR1 is SEHNR and CDR2 FQNEAQ (reference sequence). The CDR3 DNA sequence: TGTGCCAGCGGTCAATCCGGGACAGGATTTGGGCGTACGCAGTATTTT. This translates into CASGQSGTGFGRTQYF.

The chain combines TRBV19 with TRBJ1-1; maybe TRBD1 (5 bases). The germline V gene has CDR1 LNHDA and CDR2 SQIVND (reference sequence). V lost 1 base and J 2 bases, leaving 11 bases between the germline ends. This CDR3 region has 15 residues. The CDR3 coding sequence is TGTGCCAGTAGTATAGGGGACGGACCAAACACTGAAGCTTTCTTT. It yields the protein CASSIGDGPNTEAFF.

The V gene is TRBV11-2, the J gene TRBJ2-2, with a tentative D call TRBD2 (6 bases). V lost 6 bases and J 5 bases, leaving 10 bases between the germline ends. This CDR3 contains 13 residues. The germline V gene encodes CDR1 SGHAT and CDR2 FQNNGV. CDR3 loop: CASSSSGTGELFF. CDR3 in DNA: TGTGCCAGCAGTTCAAGCGGGACCGGGGAGCTGTTTTTT. The full variable domain, rest sourced from reference TRBV11-2 and TRBJ2-2, is EAGVAQSPRYKIIEKRQSVAFWCNPISGHATLYWYQQILGQGPKLLIQFQNNGVVDDSQLPKDRFSAERLKGVDSTLKIQPAKLEDSAVYLCASSSSGTGELFFGEGSRLTVL.

The V gene is TRBV7-6, the J gene TRBJ1-2, with no clear D. The germline V gene has CDR1 SGHVS and CDR2 FNYEAQ. The CDR3 is 12 residues long. Trimming took 5 bases from V and 8 from J, leaving 12 bases between them. The CDR3 DNA reads as TGTGCCAGCAGCGTGTCCTCGGGCGGCTACACCTTC. Its translation: CASSVSSGGYTF.

The chain recombines TRBV7-6 with TRBJ2-7, with 9 positions matching TRBD1. Unmatched junction bases numbered 10, after V lost 1 base and J lost 9 bases. The germline gives CDR1 SGHVS, CDR2 FNYEAQ. The CDR3 has 15 amino acids. Here the CDR3 DNA reads TGTGCCAGCAGCTTAGGGGAAGGACAGGGGATGTGGCAGTACTTC. Encoded protein: CASSLGEGQGMWQYF.

J is TRBJ2-3 and V is TRBV27; D remains ambiguous. CDR1 is MNHEY, CDR2 SMNVEV, per germline (reference sequence). The CDR3 has 14 amino acids. Trimming pared 0 bases from V and 12 bases from J, leaving 16 bases between. CDR3 nucleotides: TGTGCCAGCAGTTTATCCGAACCCCACACTCCCCAGTATTTT. Translation gives CASSLSEPHTPQYF.

V is TRBV7-9 and J is TRBJ2-1, with 9 nucleotides matching TRBD1. This CDR3 spans 16 amino acids. CDR1 is SEHNR and CDR2 is FQNEAQ in the germline V gene (reference sequence). V dropped 5 bases and J dropped 1; count of bases not matched to a gene: 6. DNA of the CDR3: TGTGCCAGCAGCAAAGGGACAGGGATATCCTACAATGAGCAGTTCTTC. Residues: CASSKGTGISYNEQFF.

The rearrangement links TRBV21-1 to TRBJ2-2; the table's D call TRBD1 went unverified against the DNA. TRBV21-1 is noted as a pseudogene. The CDR3 has 13 amino acids. In DNA, the CDR3 is TGTGCCAGCGGGACAGGGAACACCGGGGAGCTGTTTTTT. Its translation: CASGTGNTGELFF.

The chain combines TRBV25-1 with TRBJ2-3; D is perhaps TRBD2 (5 bases). CDR3 length: 13 amino acids. Germline V gene lookup returns CDR1 MGHDK and CDR2 SYGVNS. V was trimmed by 4 bases and J by 6 bases, leaving 11 bases between them. The CDR3 sequence is CASSGGPGDTQYF. CDR3 sequence (DNA): TGTGCCAGCAGTGGAGGTCCGGGGGATACGCAGTATTTT.

The chain has TRBV7-9 and TRBJ2-5; no firm D call. Between the trimmed V and J ends, which lost 10 bases and 3 bases, there was a span of 15 bases. The CDR3 has 13 residues. CDR1 and CDR2 from the germline V gene are SEHNR and FQNEAQ (reference sequence). CDR3 bases: TGTGCCACCAGATGGGGAAGCGAAGAGACCCAGTACTTC. This sequence encodes CATRWGSEETQYF.

This clone has just a few counts. Written as DNA, the CDR3 is TGTGCCAGTAGTATAGGCGGAGGGGCCTACGAGCAGTACTTC. It specifies CASSIGGGAYEQYF. The genes are TRBV19 and TRBJ2-7, with D possibly being TRBD2 (6 bases). Germline assignment: CDR1 LNHDA and CDR2 SQIVND (reference sequence). The length of the CDR3 is 14 residues. Trimming pared 1 base from V and 2 bases from J, leaving 9 bases between.

V usage is TRBV7-9 and J usage is TRBJ2-1, with D unclear. CDR3 length: 14 residues. With 1 base removed from V and 0 bases from J, the gap between germline ends came to 4 bases. The germline V gene has CDR1 SEHNR and CDR2 FQNEAQ (reference sequence). The CDR3 sequence is CASSLESSYNEQFF. Written as DNA, the CDR3 is TGTGCCAGCAGCTTAGAGAGCTCCTACAATGAGCAGTTCTTC.

The chain uses TRBV25-1 and TRBJ2-7, with TRBD2 matching 9 bases. The CDR3 extends over 15 amino acids. Germline V gives CDR1 MGHDK, CDR2 SYGVNS. Trimming removed 4 bases from V and 3 bases from J; junction bases left unmatched: 7. This CDR3 is CASSASGRNFYEQYF. The CDR3 region has the DNA TGTGCCAGCAGTGCCAGCGGGAGGAATTTCTACGAGCAGTACTTC.

This rearrangement joins TRBV5-6 to TRBJ1-1; 10 bases map to TRBD1. The CDR3 contains 13 residues. Germline lookup yields CDR1 SGHDT and CDR2 YYEEEE. After removal of 3 bases from V and 5 bases from J, the junction contained 1 base not matched to a gene. The CDR3 reads CASSSDRGTEAFF. In nucleotides, the CDR3 is TGTGCCAGCAGCTCGGACAGGGGGACTGAAGCTTTCTTT.

The chain uses TRBV9 and TRBJ2-3, with TRBD2 as a possible D gene (5 bases). The ends were cut back, 0 bases at V and 4 bases at J, with 9 bases in the middle. The CDR3 sequence is 14 residues long. Germline loops: CDR1 SGDLS, CDR2 YYNGEE. The CDR3 loop reads CASSVERVSDTQYF. CDR3 coding DNA: TGTGCCAGCAGCGTAGAGAGGGTTTCAGATACGCAGTATTTT.

The V gene is TRBV14, the J gene TRBJ2-2, with D tentatively TRBD2 (5 bases). CDR1 is SGHDN and CDR2 is FVKESK in the germline V gene. The germline V and J ends were trimmed by 0 bases and 4 bases, with 15 bases remaining between them. The CDR3 length is 17 residues. The CDR3 loop reads CASSQDRKLDSTGELFF. The CDR3 DNA is TGTGCCAGCAGCCAAGATCGAAAACTAGACTCCACCGGGGAGCTGTTTTTT.

Concerning this clone itself: Other DNA sequences of this sample code for an identical CDR3. The chain links TRBV5-1 to TRBJ1-5, with TRBD1 identical over 7 bases. Germline lookup yields CDR1 SGHRS and CDR2 YFSETQ. This CDR3 region has 15 residues. The J segment lost 1 base and the V segment lost 0 bases, leaving 1 base of the junction unmatched. Here the CDR3 reads CASSLGQGSNQPQHF. The CDR3 bases are TGCGCCAGCAGCTTGGGACAGGGAAGCAATCAGCCCCAGCATTTT.

The chain employs TRBV9 and TRBJ2-1; D remains ambiguous. The germline V gene has CDR1 SGDLS and CDR2 YYNGEE. With 6 bases removed from V and 5 bases from J, the gap between germline ends came to 12 bases. CDR3 length: 13 amino acids. CDR3 protein: CASTSVTDNEQFF. In nucleotides, the CDR3 is TGTGCCAGCACATCTGTAACCGACAATGAGCAGTTCTTC.

The chain recombines TRBV27 with TRBJ2-1; perhaps TRBD2 as D (5 bases). Germline assignment: CDR1 MNHEY and CDR2 SMNVEV (reference sequence). There are 15 residues in the CDR3. V was cut by 5 bases and J by 2 bases, with 13 bases left in between. In DNA, the CDR3 is TGTGCCAGCAGTGGAGGCCGTGTTACCTACAATGAGCAGTTCTTC. Translation: CASSGGRVTYNEQFF.

This chain connects TRBV6-6 to TRBJ1-5; TRBD1 might be the D (5 bases). This CDR3 is built from 15 residues. The V end was cut by 4 bases, the J end by 0 bases, with 10 bases between. Germline loops: CDR1 MNHNY, CDR2 SVGAGI (reference sequence). CDR3 nucleotides: TGTGCCAGCAGTTGGGGGGGGTATAGCAATCAGCCCCAGCATTTT. This gives the protein CASSWGGYSNQPQHF.

This sequence joins TRBV7-9 and TRBJ2-2, with 9 bases matching TRBD2. The CDR3 is 14 residues long. Germline V gives CDR1 SEHNR, CDR2 FQNEAQ (reference sequence). J gave up 7 bases and V 7 bases, and 7 bases lay outside the gene matches. CDR3 bases: TGTGCCAGCATGCGGCGGGAGGGTGGCGGGGAGCTGTTTTTT. Translation gives CASMRREGGGELFF.

The chain links TRBV4-1 to TRBJ2-7, with D possibly TRBD1 on 5 matching bases. Per germline, CDR1 MGHRA and CDR2 YSYEKL. Trimming cost V 0 bases and J 2 bases, with 14 bases left between them. This CDR3 is 16 amino acids long. Here the CDR3 reads CASSQEGDTVTYEQYF. The CDR3 bases are TGCGCCAGCAGCCAAGAAGGGGATACAGTTACCTACGAGCAGTACTTC.

The rearrangement links TRBV5-1 to TRBJ2-5; 13 nucleotides agree with TRBD2. Germline values: CDR1 SGHRS, CDR2 YFSETQ. This CDR3 is built from 17 residues. The V segment lost 4 bases and the J segment 4 bases; nucleotides outside the gene matches: 10. Here the CDR3 DNA reads TGCGCCAGCAGCAGGACTAGCGGGAGAGAGAGGGGAGAGACCCAGTACTTC. It encodes CASSRTSGRERGETQYF.

The chain uses TRBV28 and TRBJ2-2; D gene unclear. CDR3 length equals 13 residues. Trimming took 6 bases from V and 7 from J, leaving 12 bases between them. The germline CDR1 and CDR2 sequences are MDHEN and SYDVKM. The CDR3 loop is CASRSEKGGELFF. The CDR3, as DNA: TGTGCCAGCAGGAGCGAGAAAGGCGGGGAGCTGTTTTTT.

V is TRBV6-5 and J is TRBJ2-3; D is undetermined. Per germline, CDR1 MNHEY and CDR2 SVGAGI. Trimming pared 5 bases from V and 6 bases from J, leaving 18 bases between. This CDR3 comprises 15 residues. CDR3 nucleotide sequence: TGTGCCAGCAGTCCTTTAGAAGGGCGGTCGGATACGCAGTATTTT. Protein sequence: CASSPLEGRSDTQYF.

A remark on this clone: Different DNA sequences within this sample yield the same CDR3. The gene calls are TRBV13 and TRBJ2-3, with 14 bases that match TRBD2. The CDR3 runs to 16 residues. Germline CDR1 and CDR2: PRHDT and FYEKMQ (reference sequence). V trimming: 6 bases; J trimming: 3 bases; junction bases outside the gene matches: 5. As DNA, the CDR3 is TGTGCCAGCAGTCTCGGACTAGCGGGAGGTACAGATACGCAGTATTTT. This codes for CASSLGLAGGTDTQYF.

The chain recombines TRBV5-6 with TRBJ2-1, with D uncertain. V shed 3 bases and J shed 4 bases, with 20 bases lying between them. The CDR3 covers 17 residues. Germline V gene lookup returns CDR1 SGHDT and CDR2 YYEEEE. The CDR3 nucleotides read TGTGCCAGCAGCTCCCCGCCGAGTCGAGCCCCTTACAATGAGCAGTTCTTC. This translates into CASSSPPSRAPYNEQFF.